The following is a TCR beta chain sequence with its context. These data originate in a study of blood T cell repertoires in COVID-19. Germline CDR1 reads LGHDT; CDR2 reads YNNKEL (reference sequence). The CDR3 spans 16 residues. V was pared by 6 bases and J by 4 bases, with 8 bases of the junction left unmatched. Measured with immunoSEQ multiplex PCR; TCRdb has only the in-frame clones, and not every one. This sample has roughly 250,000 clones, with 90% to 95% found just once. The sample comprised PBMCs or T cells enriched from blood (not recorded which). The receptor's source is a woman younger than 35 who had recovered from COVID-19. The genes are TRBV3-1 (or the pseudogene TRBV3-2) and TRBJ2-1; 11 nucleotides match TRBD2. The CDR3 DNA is TGTGCCAGCAGTCGGGGACTAGCGGACGGGTACAATGAGCAGTTCTTC. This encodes CASSRGLADGYNEQFF.